This is a list of T cell receptor beta chains from one sample in a study of patients and donors after allogeneic stem cell transplantation. A single record per CDR3 protein comes from TCRdb applying MiXCR to the RT-PCR reads. Of about 960,000 distinct CDR3 sequences in the sample, about a sixth were seen once. The sequencing sample was made of blood, either unsorted or a sorted T cell fraction (not recorded which). Every receptor here comes from a human donor who was either an allogeneic HSCT recipient or a stem cell or donor lymphocyte infusion donor (not recorded which). It is not recorded whose cells these are; they may come from a transplant donor. Each CDR3 is given with its conserved first and last residue. Fields, in order: V gene, J gene, D gene, clone size, CDR3 DNA, CDR3 protein. The D gene is left open where the match is weak. Size is stated for part of the rows, as once, few or many counts, or as a class when the clone is expanded.

TRBV12-3/TRBV12-4	TRBJ1-1	NA	NA	TGTGCCAGCACCCCAAGAGCAGGGATCATGAACACTGAAGCTTTCTTT	CASTPRAGIMNTEAFF
TRBV20-1	TRBJ1-1	NA	few	TGCAGCGGGACTCAGGGGACGGACACTGAAGCTTTCTTT	CSGTQGTDTEAFF
TRBV3-1	TRBJ2-1	NA	few	TGTGCCAGCAGCCAAGATAGGCGGGCCAGCTACAATGAGCAGTTCTTC	CASSQDRRASYNEQFF
TRBV11-2	TRBJ2-7	NA	NA	TGTGCCAGCAGCGGTCGGAGGACCTACGAGCAGTACTTC	CASSGRRTYEQYF
TRBV12-3/TRBV12-4	TRBJ2-1	TRBD2	many	TGTGCCAGCACCCCGGCAGGGGGACTAGCCATGTGGAATGAGCAGTTCTTC	CASTPAGGLAMWNEQFF
TRBV12-3/TRBV12-4	TRBJ1-4	NA	NA	TGTGCCAGCAGTTTCTCCGGGACAACTAATGAAAAACTGTTTTTT	CASSFSGTTNEKLFF
TRBV7-9	TRBJ1-2	TRBD1	NA	TGTGCCAGCAGCTGGGGCAACCGGGACAGGGGGGACTATGGCTACACCTTC	CASSWGNRDRGDYGYTF
TRBV29-1	TRBJ2-1	NA	NA	TGCAGCGTTGCCCCCAATGAGCAGTTCTTC	CSVAPNEQFF
TRBV19	TRBJ1-4	NA	NA	TGTGCCAGTGGACAGGAAAAACTGTTTTTT	CASGQEKLFF
TRBV5-1	TRBJ2-7	NA	many	TGCGCCAGCAGCTTGGTTGTCAGCTCCTACGAGCAGTACTTC	CASSLVVSSYEQYF
TRBV11-3	TRBJ2-7	NA	NA	TGTGCCAGCAGCCCCCGGGCGGGAAGTGTCTACGAGCAGTACTTC	CASSPRAGSVYEQYF
TRBV2	TRBJ2-2	NA	few	TGTGCCAGCAGTGGTTTCACTAAGGCCGGGGAGCTGTTTTTT	CASSGFTKAGELFF
TRBV7-9	TRBJ2-7	TRBD1	NA	TGTGCCAGCAGTTTCCCCCCGACAGGGGGGGACTACGAGCAGTACTTC	CASSFPPTGGDYEQYF
TRBV29-1	TRBJ1-1	TRBD1	few	TGCAGCGTTGACCAGGGGGCTGCGGCTTTCTTT	CSVDQGAAAFF
TRBV12-3/TRBV12-4	TRBJ2-7	TRBD2	NA	TGTGCCAGCAGCCCCACGGGGAGGGCTTTTCGGGAGCAGTACTTC	CASSPTGRAFREQYF
TRBV4-2	TRBJ2-1	TRBD1	few	TGTGCCAGCAGCACAGGGGTGGGCCGGCTCCTTGAGCAGTTCTTC	CASSTGVGRLLEQFF
TRBV20-1	TRBJ2-5	NA	NA	TGCAGTGCTACCGAGGTGGGGGAAGAGACCCAGTACTTC	CSATEVGEETQYF
TRBV20-1	TRBJ2-1	TRBD2	few	TGCAGTGCTAGTTGGGTCCGGCGGGAGACTGAGCAGTTCTTC	CSASWVRRETEQFF
TRBV25-1	TRBJ1-2	NA	few	TGTGCCAGCACTCGATCCGGACGGTTCTATGGCTACACCTTC	CASTRSGRFYGYTF
TRBV19	TRBJ2-2	NA	NA	TGTGCCAGTAGCACCTTAACTCCCAACACCGGGGAGCTGTTTTTT	CASSTLTPNTGELFF
TRBV6-5	TRBJ1-1	NA	many	TGTGCCAGCAGCTTTGGATCGAACACTGAAGCTTTCTTT	CASSFGSNTEAFF
TRBV12-3/TRBV12-4	TRBJ2-1	TRBD1	few	TGTGCCAGCAGTCCCGACAGGGAATACAATGAGCAGTTCTTC	CASSPDREYNEQFF
TRBV5-1	TRBJ2-3	NA	NA	TGCGCCAGCAGCCTAAACCAAATCACAGATACGCAGTATTTT	CASSLNQITDTQYF
TRBV20-1	TRBJ2-7	TRBD2	NA	TGCAGTGCTGATGGGGGAGGGAGCTACGAGCAGTACTTC	CSADGGGSYEQYF
TRBV5-1	TRBJ2-7	NA	NA	TGCGCCAGCAGCAATCCGCGAGAGATCACCTACGAGCAGTACTTC	CASSNPREITYEQYF
TRBV7-8	TRBJ2-7	TRBD1	NA	TGTGCCAGCAGGAGGACAGGACAGAATTACGAGCAGTACTTC	CASRRTGQNYEQYF
TRBV12-3/TRBV12-4	TRBJ2-7	TRBD1	NA	TGTGCCAGCAGTAAGCATTGGCAGGGGGAGCACTACGAGCAGTACTTC	CASSKHWQGEHYEQYF
TRBV21-1	TRBJ2-7	NA	NA	TGTGCCAGCGCGAAGGGTATTTTGGACACCTTTTACGAGCAGTACTTC	CASAKGILDTFYEQYF
TRBV9	TRBJ2-3	TRBD2	NA	TGTGCCAGCAGCGCCGCGTCCCCTGTGTACGGGGGGGCCGGTAGCACAGATACGCAGTATTTT	CASSAASPVYGGAGSTDTQYF
TRBV2	TRBJ2-1	TRBD2	NA	TGTGCCAGCAGTGCGGGGGGGAGGAATGAGCAGTTCTTC	CASSAGGRNEQFF
TRBV5-1	TRBJ2-7	NA	NA	TGCGCCAGCAGCCCCCCCCCGGCGGGCAAGAATTACGAGCAGTACTTC	CASSPPPAGKNYEQYF
TRBV9	TRBJ2-2	NA	NA	TGTGCCAGCAGCGTAGTTGACGGCCTCGCCGGGGAGCTGTTTTTT	CASSVVDGLAGELFF
TRBV5-4	TRBJ1-1	NA	NA	TGTGCCAGCAGCCCTAAAGCGGGCACTGAAGCTTTCTTT	CASSPKAGTEAFF
TRBV6-4	TRBJ2-1	NA	NA	TGTGCCAGCAGTAATCATCCCAGCAATGAGCAGTTCTTC	CASSNHPSNEQFF
TRBV5-1	TRBJ1-2	NA	few	TGCGCCAGCAGCTCCGGGCAGCGCCCCAATGGCTACACCTTC	CASSSGQRPNGYTF
TRBV29-1	TRBJ2-7	NA	few	TGCAGCGTTGCCAGGAACCTACATTACGAGCAGTACTTC	CSVARNLHYEQYF
TRBV10-3	TRBJ2-7	NA	NA	TGTGCCATCACCGATGGGGGTTACGAGCAGTACTTC	CAITDGGYEQYF
TRBV11-3	TRBJ2-3	TRBD2	NA	TGTGCCAGCAGCCCGTCTAGCGGACCCACAGATACGCAGTATTTT	CASSPSSGPTDTQYF
TRBV27	TRBJ2-1	TRBD2	few	TGTGCCAGCACCATTAGCGGGAGACTCGGGAATGAGCAGTTCTTC	CASTISGRLGNEQFF
TRBV7-8	TRBJ2-7	NA	NA	TGTGCCAGCAGCTTAGTAGGATCCGAGTACGAGCAGTACTTC	CASSLVGSEYEQYF
TRBV5-1	TRBJ2-4	NA	NA	TGCGCCAGCAGCCACGGACAATTCGGCACTCAGTACTTC	CASSHGQFGTQYF
TRBV5-1	TRBJ2-1	TRBD2	few	TGCGCCAGCAGCTTGATGACTAGCGGGGGCCCGTACAATGAGCAGTTCTTC	CASSLMTSGGPYNEQFF
TRBV6-1	TRBJ2-2	NA	few	TGTGCCAGCAGACTCACAGGGTTGGGCACCGGGGAGCTGTTTTTT	CASRLTGLGTGELFF
TRBV2	TRBJ2-2	TRBD1	NA	TGTGCCAGCATAGACAGGGAGACCGGGGAGCTGTTTTTT	CASIDRETGELFF
TRBV9	TRBJ2-7	NA	few	TGTGCCAGCAATCCCCAGGGCGGCTACGAGCAGTACTTC	CASNPQGGYEQYF
TRBV4-1	TRBJ1-1	NA	NA	TGCGCCAGCAGCCCCGAGTCACAGGGTGAGGGGAACACTGAAGCTTTCTTT	CASSPESQGEGNTEAFF
TRBV12-3/TRBV12-4	TRBJ1-6	NA	many	TGTGCCAGCACAAGTTACGACCACTTCTCACCCCTCCACTTT	CASTSYDHFSPLHF
TRBV20-1	TRBJ1-4	NA	NA	TGCAGTGCTAGTGTGGCTTTGGATGAAAAACTGTTTTTT	CSASVALDEKLFF
TRBV4-3	TRBJ2-2	NA	NA	TGCGCCAGCAGCCTAATGACTAAGGCCCCCGGGGAGCTGTTTTTT	CASSLMTKAPGELFF
TRBV11-2	TRBJ2-2	NA	few	TGTGCCAGCAGCTTAGATTTTCGCGGGGAGCTGTTTTTT	CASSLDFRGELFF
TRBV27	TRBJ1-2	NA	few	TGTGCCAGCAGTTTATCCACCGGTGGGGTCTATGGCTACACCTTC	CASSLSTGGVYGYTF
TRBV6-1	TRBJ2-7	TRBD1	NA	TGTGCCACTTCGATCCCGGGACAGGGGTACGAGCAGTACTTC	CATSIPGQGYEQYF
TRBV6-1	TRBJ1-5	NA	NA	TGTGCCAGCAGCCGCGGAGGCGGATATAGCAATCAGCCCCAGCATTTT	CASSRGGGYSNQPQHF
TRBV29-1	TRBJ1-3	NA	many	TGCAGCGTTCGAAACAGGGACACTGGAAACACCATATATTTT	CSVRNRDTGNTIYF
TRBV2	TRBJ1-3	NA	few	TGTGCCAGCGGGGACGGGAAGTTTACTGGAAACACCATATATTTT	CASGDGKFTGNTIYF